A selection of T cell receptor beta chains follows, all from one sample in a study of blood T cell repertoires in COVID-19. Clones were read by immunoSEQ multiplex PCR, and TCRdb kept only the in-frame ones, dropping some. The repertoire holds 99,000 or so clones, 75% to 85% seen once, with approximately 10% in the top ten. The specimen was peripheral blood. The receptors were sampled from a woman in her 70s with acute or convalescent COVID-19. Each CDR3 is given with its conserved first and last residue. Each record gives: clone size, D gene, J gene, V gene, CDR3 DNA, CDR3 protein. A D gene is named only where the DNA matches it firmly. Clone size is given for some rows only: seen once, a few or many times, or a class if the clone is expanded.

clone_size: NA; d_call: NA; j_call: TRBJ1-5; v_call: TRBV2; cdr3_nt: TGTGCCAGCGCGAGAGTTAATAGCAATCAGCCCCAGCATTTT; cdr3_aa: CASARVNSNQPQHF
clone_size: NA; d_call: TRBD1; j_call: TRBJ2-7; v_call: TRBV27; cdr3_nt: TGTGCCAGCAGGCCCACAGGGGGCAGAAACTCCTACGAGCAGTACTTC; cdr3_aa: CASRPTGGRNSYEQYF
clone_size: NA; d_call: TRBD2; j_call: TRBJ2-3; v_call: TRBV3-1/TRBV3-2; cdr3_nt: TGTGCCAGCAGCCAAGACGGGGGACTAGCGAATGATACGCAGTATTTT; cdr3_aa: CASSQDGGLANDTQYF
clone_size: NA; d_call: NA; j_call: TRBJ2-2; v_call: TRBV7-8; cdr3_nt: TGTGCCAGCAGCCGGTACGGAGGGGCCGACACCGGGGAGCTGTTTTTT; cdr3_aa: CASSRYGGADTGELFF
clone_size: NA; d_call: TRBD1; j_call: TRBJ2-2; v_call: TRBV4-1; cdr3_nt: TGCGCCAGCAGCCAAGTGGCGGTTGGACAGGGCGGTGCTGAGGAGCTGTTTTTT; cdr3_aa: CASSQVAVGQGGAEELFF
clone_size: NA; d_call: NA; j_call: TRBJ2-1; v_call: TRBV7-2; cdr3_nt: TGTGCCAGCAGCTTAGGTCCTAGCTTCTATGAGCAGTTCTTC; cdr3_aa: CASSLGPSFYEQFF
clone_size: NA; d_call: NA; j_call: TRBJ1-1; v_call: TRBV19; cdr3_nt: TGTGCCACCAGGGCCCAAAGTACTTCAAACACTGAAGCTTTCTTT; cdr3_aa: CATRAQSTSNTEAFF
clone_size: few; d_call: NA; j_call: TRBJ1-2; v_call: TRBV5-4; cdr3_nt: TGTGCCAGCAGCTTGGAGCGGGGTCAGCATGGCTACACCTTC; cdr3_aa: CASSLERGQHGYTF
clone_size: NA; d_call: TRBD2; j_call: TRBJ2-3; v_call: TRBV28; cdr3_nt: TGTGCCAGCAGCTCAACTAGCGGGAGGGCGGTAGATACGCAGTATTTT; cdr3_aa: CASSSTSGRAVDTQYF
clone_size: NA; d_call: NA; j_call: TRBJ2-3; v_call: TRBV7-8; cdr3_nt: TGTGCCAGCAGCTTACAGAGCACAGATACGCAGTATTTT; cdr3_aa: CASSLQSTDTQYF
clone_size: NA; d_call: TRBD1; j_call: TRBJ1-1; v_call: TRBV19; cdr3_nt: TGTGCCAGTACCTGGACAGGTGGGACTGAAGCTTTCTTT; cdr3_aa: CASTWTGGTEAFF
clone_size: few; d_call: NA; j_call: TRBJ1-4; v_call: TRBV12-5; cdr3_nt: TGTGCTAGTGGTCCGTCAGGGGTCGGCGAAAAACTGTTTTTT; cdr3_aa: CASGPSGVGEKLFF
clone_size: NA; d_call: TRBD2; j_call: TRBJ2-3; v_call: TRBV14; cdr3_nt: TGTGCCAGCAGCCAAGCCAGCGGGGGCTTAGATACGCAGTATTTT; cdr3_aa: CASSQASGGLDTQYF
clone_size: NA; d_call: TRBD1; j_call: TRBJ1-2; v_call: TRBV4-2; cdr3_nt: TGTGCCAGCAGCCAAGTTGACAGGGGCGGCTACACCTTC; cdr3_aa: CASSQVDRGGYTF
clone_size: few; d_call: TRBD1; j_call: TRBJ2-2; v_call: TRBV6-1; cdr3_nt: TGTGCCAGCAGTGAATGGGGACAGGGGGCCGGGGAGCTGTTTTTT; cdr3_aa: CASSEWGQGAGELFF
clone_size: NA; d_call: TRBD2; j_call: TRBJ2-5; v_call: TRBV4-3; cdr3_nt: TGCGCCAGCAGCCACTCACTAGCGGGCGGAGGGGAGACCCAGTACTTC; cdr3_aa: CASSHSLAGGGETQYF
clone_size: NA; d_call: TRBD2; j_call: TRBJ2-3; v_call: TRBV11-3; cdr3_nt: TGTGCCAGCACCCAAGGGTTACTAGCGTACTCCCCATCGCAAACGCAGTATTTT; cdr3_aa: CASTQGLLAYSPSQTQYF
clone_size: NA; d_call: NA; j_call: TRBJ1-2; v_call: TRBV10-3; cdr3_nt: TGTGCCATCAGTGAGGCAGACTATGGCTACACCTTC; cdr3_aa: CAISEADYGYTF
clone_size: NA; d_call: TRBD2; j_call: TRBJ2-7; v_call: TRBV7-3; cdr3_nt: TGTGCCAGCAGCTTAGAAGGCAGGGGGCCTAGCGGGAGCTCCTACGAGCAGTACTTC; cdr3_aa: CASSLEGRGPSGSSYEQYF
clone_size: NA; d_call: NA; j_call: TRBJ1-2; v_call: TRBV4-1; cdr3_nt: TGCGCCAGCAGCCAAGTTGAGACAGCTAACTATGGCTACACCTTC; cdr3_aa: CASSQVETANYGYTF
clone_size: NA; d_call: TRBD1; j_call: TRBJ1-5; v_call: TRBV4-3; cdr3_nt: TGCGCCAGCAGCGAAGGGACAGGGGGGCATCAGCCCCAGCATTTT; cdr3_aa: CASSEGTGGHQPQHF
clone_size: NA; d_call: NA; j_call: TRBJ2-7; v_call: TRBV19; cdr3_nt: TGTGCCAGTAGTATAACTGGGGACTCCTACTACGAGCAGTACTTC; cdr3_aa: CASSITGDSYYEQYF
clone_size: NA; d_call: TRBD1; j_call: TRBJ1-2; v_call: TRBV19; cdr3_nt: TGTGCCAGTAGTACCCCGAACTCCAGGGGGGAGAACTATGGCTACACCTTC; cdr3_aa: CASSTPNSRGENYGYTF
clone_size: NA; d_call: NA; j_call: TRBJ2-7; v_call: TRBV7-9; cdr3_nt: TGTGCCAGCAGCTTAGCCCACACCTCCTACGAGCAGTACTTC; cdr3_aa: CASSLAHTSYEQYF
clone_size: NA; d_call: NA; j_call: TRBJ2-7; v_call: TRBV10-3; cdr3_nt: TGTGCCATCAGAGACGGGTCCTCCTACGAGCAGTACTTC; cdr3_aa: CAIRDGSSYEQYF
clone_size: NA; d_call: NA; j_call: TRBJ1-1; v_call: TRBV7-9; cdr3_nt: TGTGCCAGCAGCTTAGGACAGCCGGTGAACACTGAAGCTTTCTTT; cdr3_aa: CASSLGQPVNTEAFF
clone_size: medium-sized; d_call: NA; j_call: TRBJ2-7; v_call: TRBV6-2/TRBV6-3; cdr3_nt: TGTGCCAGCAGTTACTCGAGCCGCGCGAGGGGGTACGAGCAGTACTTC; cdr3_aa: CASSYSSRARGYEQYF
clone_size: NA; d_call: TRBD1; j_call: TRBJ1-1; v_call: TRBV29-1; cdr3_nt: TGCAGCGTCTCAACAACAGGGGTAGCCACTGAAGCTTTCTTT; cdr3_aa: CSVSTTGVATEAFF
clone_size: NA; d_call: NA; j_call: TRBJ2-3; v_call: TRBV6-1; cdr3_nt: TGTGCCAGCAGTGCGAGCGGCCTAAAGAGAGTTAGCACAGATACGCAGTATTTT; cdr3_aa: CASSASGLKRVSTDTQYF
clone_size: NA; d_call: TRBD2; j_call: TRBJ2-7; v_call: TRBV4-3; cdr3_nt: TGCGCCAGCAGCCAAGAAGAGACTAGCGGGTACGAGCAGTACTTC; cdr3_aa: CASSQEETSGYEQYF
clone_size: NA; d_call: TRBD2; j_call: TRBJ2-7; v_call: TRBV19; cdr3_nt: TGTGCCTGTAGCGGGAGGGACTACGAGCAGTACTTC; cdr3_aa: CACSGRDYEQYF
clone_size: once; d_call: NA; j_call: TRBJ2-2; v_call: TRBV7-8; cdr3_nt: TGTGCCAGCAGCTTATTGTCGGTCATCGGGGAGCTGTTTTTT; cdr3_aa: CASSLLSVIGELFF
clone_size: NA; d_call: TRBD2; j_call: TRBJ2-1; v_call: TRBV7-2; cdr3_nt: TGTGCCAGCAGCCCGGGACTAGCGGGAGGAGAGAATGAGCAGTTCTTC; cdr3_aa: CASSPGLAGGENEQFF
clone_size: NA; d_call: NA; j_call: TRBJ1-1; v_call: TRBV4-3; cdr3_nt: TGCGCCAGCAGCCAAGGGGGCCTTCGTGAAGCTTTCTTT; cdr3_aa: CASSQGGLREAFF
clone_size: NA; d_call: TRBD2; j_call: TRBJ2-3; v_call: TRBV5-4; cdr3_nt: TGTGCCAGCAGCCTGAGCACTAGCGGGAGCACAGATACGCAGTATTTT; cdr3_aa: CASSLSTSGSTDTQYF
clone_size: NA; d_call: TRBD1; j_call: TRBJ1-4; v_call: TRBV5-4; cdr3_nt: TGTGCCAGCAGCTTGGAGGGGGCTTTCGAAAAACTGTTTTTT; cdr3_aa: CASSLEGAFEKLFF
clone_size: many; d_call: NA; j_call: TRBJ2-7; v_call: TRBV4-1; cdr3_nt: TGCGCCAGCAGCCAAGGCTCATCCCGGGGCTCCTACGAGCAGTACTTC; cdr3_aa: CASSQGSSRGSYEQYF
clone_size: NA; d_call: TRBD2; j_call: TRBJ2-1; v_call: TRBV9; cdr3_nt: TGTGCCAGCAGCGTAGCTAGCGGGACAAGCGCGCAGTTCTTC; cdr3_aa: CASSVASGTSAQFF
clone_size: NA; d_call: TRBD1; j_call: TRBJ1-1; v_call: TRBV24-1; cdr3_nt: TGTGCCACCAGTGCGGGACAGGGGGCCGCTGAAGCTTTCTTT; cdr3_aa: CATSAGQGAAEAFF
clone_size: NA; d_call: NA; j_call: TRBJ2-7; v_call: TRBV10-3; cdr3_nt: TGTGCCATCAGTTCTAGCTCCTCCGAGCAGTACTTC; cdr3_aa: CAISSSSSEQYF